What follows describes a single TCR beta chain. What it binds is not known. The data originate from a study of vaccination effects on CD4 cells after COVID-19. TCRdb keeps only in-frame clones here, not all; method: immunoSEQ multiplex PCR. The profile covers 70,000 to 75,000 clones, with around 77% appearing a single time and under 2.5% taken by the ten largest. Whole-study findings and limits: Only 1 of 255 vaccine-induced clones from healthy vaccinees cross-reacted with common cold coronaviruses. Late post-vaccination, clones induced by infection and those induced by vaccine underwent marked clonal contraction. Researchers reported few convalescent patients and no early post-infection timepoints in the study.

The CDR3 sequence is 13 residues long. V lost 1 base and J lost 3, with 7 bases in between. CDR1 is GTSNPN and CDR2 is SVGIG in the germline V gene (reference sequence). Following 10 days of culture, CD4+ T cells were isolated. Half-medium replacement with IL-2 medium occurred on days 3 and 7. This TCR came from a human donor who received a COVID-19 vaccine. The chain employs TRBV30 and TRBJ1-5; a weak D match, TRBD1 (5 bases). Specimen: CD4+ T cells from PBMCs cultured without peptide, collected before COVID-19 vaccination. CDR3 region: CAWSGQYNQPQHF. CDR3 DNA sequence: TGTGCCTGGAGTGGACAGTACAATCAGCCCCAGCATTTT.